The present entry profiles one T cell receptor (beta chain) with its context. Its antigen is unknown. The CDR3 has 15 amino acids. V shed 4 bases and J shed 9 bases, with 21 bases lying between them. Germline CDR1 and CDR2: MDHEN and SYDVKM. This record belongs to a study of T cell responses to AZD1222 COVID-19 vaccine. Second-dose groups at about 4 or about 12 weeks were pooled. Profiling relied on immunoSEQ multiplex PCR, and the TCRdb table lists in-frame clones only, not all of them. Among roughly 25,000 clones listed, 70% to 90% were seen once. Notes on the study in general: Mostly white British, mostly female donors; authors suggested clonal diversity may be underestimated. Seropositive AZD1222 recipients at baseline numbered only five or six.

The receptor comes from an adult who received the AZD1222 COVID-19 vaccine. The specimen was peripheral blood, collected 28 days after the second AZD1222 dose. This rearrangement joins TRBV28 to TRBJ1-1; D is unclear. The CDR3 bases are TGTGCCAGCAGTTCGACAACAGCGCACGCTTCCCAAGCTTTCTTT. Protein product: CASSSTTAHASQAFF.